The rows below give T cell receptor beta chains drawn from one sample of a study of T-cell reconstitution after alpha-beta-depleted transplantation in children. TCRdb recomputed calls from the PCR reads with MiXCR, one row per CDR3 protein. The sample consists of a few hundred thousand distinct CDR3 sequences, roughly 30% of them appearing once. The sequences come from PBMCs, collected before TCRalphabeta/CD19-depleted stem cell transplant. These receptors were obtained from a boy younger than two with Wiskott-Aldrich syndrome, due to receive a stem cell transplant. Each CDR3 is given with its conserved first and last residue. A D gene is named only where the DNA matches it firmly. The size field is filled for only some rows; it gives once, few, many or a size class.

TRBV5-1	TRBJ2-3	TRBD2	few	CASSLAFQREPQYF	TGCGCCAGCAGCTTGGCCTTTCAGCGGGAGCCGCAGTATTTT
TRBV3-1	TRBJ1-3	.	.	CASSPVGRPSGNTIYF	TGTGCCAGCAGCCCCGTTGGAAGGCCCTCTGGAAACACCATATATTTT
TRBV7-2	TRBJ1-1	TRBD1	.	CASSFYMGQDPAFF	TGTGCCAGCAGCTTTTACATGGGACAGGATCCAGCTTTCTTT
TRBV20-1	TRBJ2-4	.	.	CTRRLAENIQYF	TGCACCCGGAGGCTAGCCGAAAACATTCAGTACTTC
TRBV5-1	TRBJ2-5	TRBD2	few	CASSFGTSYAETQYF	TGCGCCAGCAGCTTTGGGACTAGTTATGCGGAGACCCAGTACTTC
TRBV12-3/TRBV12-4	TRBJ1-4	TRBD1	few	CASRATGTGNEKLFF	TGTGCCAGCAGGGCGACCGGGACAGGGAATGAAAAACTGTTTTTT
TRBV2	TRBJ1-5	TRBD1	few	CASSEGDRVYQPQHF	TGTGCCAGCAGTGAGGGGGACAGGGTCTATCAGCCCCAGCATTTT
TRBV28	TRBJ2-2	TRBD2	few	CATSGSWTTGELFF	TGTGCCACTAGCGGGAGTTGGACCACCGGGGAGCTGTTTTTT
TRBV5-1	TRBJ1-1	.	.	CASSLGIGPWGTEAFF	TGCGCCAGCAGCTTGGGGATTGGACCATGGGGTACTGAAGCTTTCTTT
TRBV20-1	TRBJ1-6	.	.	CSAPRGRGSYNSPLHF	TGCAGTGCCCCTCGCGGCAGAGGCTCCTATAATTCACCCCTCCACTTT
TRBV29-1	TRBJ1-5	.	few	CSVDGRGGLNQPQHF	TGCAGCGTTGATGGTCGGGGGGGCCTCAATCAGCCCCAGCATTTT
TRBV6-5	TRBJ1-4	.	few	CASSYISPNEKLFF	TGTGCCAGCAGTTACATCAGCCCTAATGAAAAACTGTTTTTT
TRBV20-1	TRBJ1-2	.	.	CSARVKGSGYTF	TGCAGTGCTAGAGTTAAGGGAAGTGGCTACACCTTC
TRBV11-3	TRBJ1-1	.	.	CASSLESGTEAFF	TGTGCCAGCAGCTTAGAGAGTGGCACTGAAGCTTTCTTT
TRBV12-3/TRBV12-4	TRBJ2-1	TRBD1	few	CASSGQGRQRNEQFF	TGTGCCAGCAGTGGACAGGGCCGACAGCGCAATGAGCAGTTCTTC
TRBV20-1	TRBJ1-2	TRBD1	.	CSARGGQLYGYTF	TGCAGTGCTAGAGGGGGACAGCTCTATGGCTACACCTTC
TRBV28	TRBJ2-5	TRBD2	few	CASSPTLLAGYF	TGTGCCAGCAGCCCCACCCTACTAGCGGGGTACTTC
TRBV9	TRBJ2-7	.	.	CASSITSTFMNEQYF	TGTGCCAGCAGCATAACATCGACCTTTATGAACGAGCAGTACTTC
TRBV4-2	TRBJ2-7	TRBD2	few	CASSPQREYDEQYF	TGTGCCAGCAGCCCTCAGCGGGAGTACGACGAGCAGTACTTC
TRBV28	TRBJ2-7	.	.	CASRPQGAPYEQYF	TGTGCCAGCAGACCCCAAGGGGCACCCTACGAGCAGTACTTC
TRBV7-3	TRBJ2-2	TRBD2	.	CASSGTSGRTGELFF	TGTGCCAGCAGCGGGACTAGCGGGCGGACCGGGGAGCTGTTTTTT
TRBV12-3/TRBV12-4	TRBJ2-3	TRBD2	.	CASSRLAGGRDTQYF	TGTGCCAGCAGCCGGCTAGCGGGAGGACGTGATACGCAGTATTTT
TRBV20-1	TRBJ1-6	.	once	CSASPRGRDSPLHF	TGCAGTGCTAGCCCCAGGGGCCGGGATTCACCCCTCCACTTT
TRBV2	TRBJ2-7	TRBD2	few	CASTLGLAGGDEQYF	TGTGCCAGCACCCTAGGGTTAGCGGGAGGGGACGAGCAGTACTTC
TRBV6-1	TRBJ1-6	.	.	CASSPVTGLSNSPLHF	TGTGCCAGCAGCCCAGTTACCGGACTTTCCAATTCACCCCTCCACTTT
TRBV6-5	TRBJ2-1	.	.	CASSFGPFTNEQFF	TGTGCCAGCAGTTTTGGACCCTTTACAAATGAGCAGTTCTTC
TRBV20-1	TRBJ1-5	.	few	CSVGQSNQPQHF	TGCAGTGTTGGACAGAGCAATCAGCCCCAGCATTTT
TRBV5-1	TRBJ2-2	.	few	CASSFVPPNTGELFF	TGCGCCAGCAGCTTTGTCCCCCCGAACACCGGGGAGCTGTTTTTT
TRBV5-1	TRBJ2-7	.	few	CASSLAVMADPFHEQYF	TGCGCCAGCAGCTTGGCAGTCATGGCTGATCCTTTCCACGAGCAGTACTTC
TRBV12-3/TRBV12-4	TRBJ2-7	.	.	CASSFGGAIYEQYF	TGTGCCAGCAGTTTCGGAGGGGCCATCTACGAGCAGTACTTC
TRBV28	TRBJ1-4	.	.	CASSTGGANEKLFF	TGTGCCAGCAGTACCGGAGGGGCTAATGAAAAACTGTTTTTT
TRBV10-2	TRBJ2-7	TRBD2	.	CASSGKPGPPRLAGTYEQYF	TGCGCCAGCAGTGGGAAGCCGGGCCCCCCCAGACTAGCGGGAACCTACGAGCAGTACTTC
TRBV1	TRBJ2-7	.	.	CTSSQATSGRSVFNEQYF	TGCACCAGCAGCCAAGCGACTAGCGGGAGGTCCGTGTTCAACGAGCAGTACTTC
TRBV20-1	TRBJ1-1	.	.	CSVREGRRAEAFF	TGCAGTGTGAGGGAGGGAAGGAGAGCTGAAGCTTTCTTT
TRBV5-1	TRBJ1-2	.	.	CASSYGWTNYGYTF	TGCGCCAGCAGCTACGGTTGGACTAACTATGGCTACACCTTC
TRBV5-1	TRBJ2-5	.	.	CASSLSDGIQETQYF	TGCGCCAGCAGCTTGTCGGACGGTATACAAGAGACCCAGTACTTC
TRBV11-2	TRBJ1-5	.	.	CASSLSVYGNQPQHF	TGTGCCAGCAGCTTATCAGTATACGGTAATCAGCCCCAGCATTTT
TRBV10-1	TRBJ2-1	.	.	CASSDTGRYEQFF	TGCGCCAGCAGTGATACAGGGAGGTATGAGCAGTTCTTC
TRBV24-1	TRBJ2-1	.	.	CATSAPSVDEQFF	TGTGCCACCAGTGCCCCCTCGGTGGATGAGCAGTTCTTC
TRBV28	TRBJ2-1	TRBD1	few	CASILGGQVISEQFF	TGTGCCAGCATCCTCGGGGGACAGGTAATCTCGGAGCAGTTCTTC
TRBV20-1	TRBJ1-6	TRBD1	.	CSARDMRTGDNSPLHF	TGCAGTGCCAGAGATATGAGGACAGGGGATAATTCACCCCTCCACTTT
TRBV5-1	TRBJ2-5	.	.	CASSWGAGEETQYF	TGCGCCAGCAGCTGGGGGGCGGGAGAGGAGACCCAGTACTTC
TRBV12-3/TRBV12-4	TRBJ1-3	.	.	CASTLLQTIYF	TGTGCCAGCACCCTGCTCCAGACCATATATTTT
TRBV4-2	TRBJ2-5	.	few	CASSGGPVSGETQYF	TGTGCCAGCAGCGGAGGCCCGGTTAGCGGAGAGACCCAGTACTTC
TRBV27	TRBJ2-1	.	.	CASSPRSPSTEQFF	TGTGCCAGCAGTCCTCGCTCCCCTAGCACGGAGCAGTTCTTC
TRBV29-1	TRBJ2-4	.	.	CSVAGGTMAKNIQYF	TGCAGCGTTGCTGGGGGGACGATGGCCAAAAACATTCAGTACTTC
TRBV2	TRBJ2-3	.	.	CASSFTRLIFTDTQYF	TGTGCCAGCAGTTTCACTAGGCTGATATTCACAGATACGCAGTATTTT
TRBV12-3/TRBV12-4	TRBJ1-4	.	.	CASSFSIPSGKLFF	TGTGCCAGCAGTTTTAGTATCCCCTCTGGAAAACTGTTTTTT
TRBV7-6	TRBJ2-1	.	once	CASSVRASSEQFF	TGTGCCAGCAGCGTACGGGCCTCTAGTGAGCAGTTCTTC
TRBV3-1	TRBJ2-2	TRBD2	.	CASSQDSTSGRELFF	TGTGCCAGCAGCCAAGATTCCACTAGCGGGAGGGAGCTGTTTTTT
TRBV30	TRBJ2-7	TRBD2	.	CAWSGASGTYEQYF	TGTGCCTGGAGTGGGGCTAGCGGAACCTACGAGCAGTACTTC
TRBV10-3	TRBJ2-1	TRBD2	.	CAIVLAGRVSEQFF	TGTGCCATAGTCCTAGCGGGTCGGGTCAGTGAGCAGTTCTTC
TRBV11-2	TRBJ2-7	.	.	CASSVGTALGYEQYF	TGTGCCAGCAGCGTTGGGACCGCCTTAGGATACGAGCAGTACTTC